A selection of T cell receptor beta chains follows, all from one sample in a study of cytomegalovirus exposure and HLA in healthy donors. Generated by immunoSEQ multiplex PCR, the TCRdb table keeps only in-frame clones and is missing some. The data contain 190,000 or so clones, around 80% of them singletons. Input material: PBMCs. All receptors come from a woman aged 25-40 years in good health and CMV-seropositive. Both conserved end residues are part of each CDR3. D genes are given only for firm matches. Size is omitted from some rows. Given values are once, few, many or a class for expanded clones.

V	length	D	J	size	CDR3	DNA
TRBV4-2	13	.	TRBJ2-5	.	CASSQGTEETQYF	TGTGCCAGCAGCCAAGGTACGGAAGAGACCCAGTACTTC
TRBV6-5	16	TRBD2	TRBJ2-7	.	CASSYEYPGGPYEQYF	TGTGCCAGCAGTTACGAGTACCCGGGAGGGCCTTACGAGCAGTACTTC
TRBV28	12	.	TRBJ2-7	.	CASSFRGYEQYF	TGTGCCAGCAGCTTCAGGGGTTACGAGCAGTACTTC
TRBV20-1	11	TRBD2	TRBJ2-7	.	CSARTSYEQYF	TGCAGTGCCAGGACTAGTTACGAGCAGTACTTC
TRBV2	15	.	TRBJ2-7	.	CASREATGSSYEQYF	TGTGCCAGCAGGGAAGCAACCGGGTCCTCCTACGAGCAGTACTTC
TRBV28	13	.	TRBJ2-3	.	CASSPRGSDTQYF	TGTGCCAGCTCGCCCAGGGGCTCAGATACGCAGTATTTT
TRBV25-1	13	.	TRBJ1-2	few	CASSGTDFYGYTF	TGTGCCAGCAGTGGGACAGATTTCTATGGCTACACCTTC
TRBV23-1	15	.	TRBJ2-3	.	CASSHGEYRLDTQYF	TGCGCCAGCAGTCACGGGGAGTACAGACTGGATACGCAGTATTTT
TRBV2	12	.	TRBJ2-3	.	CASRVDTDTQYF	TGTGCCAGCAGAGTAGACACAGATACGCAGTATTTT
TRBV29-1	10	.	TRBJ1-2	.	CSVREGGYTF	TGCAGCGTCAGAGAGGGTGGCTACACCTTC
TRBV9	14	TRBD2	TRBJ2-1	.	CASSSSGRIDEQFF	TGTGCCAGCAGTTCTAGCGGGAGGATCGATGAGCAGTTCTTC
TRBV28	15	TRBD1	TRBJ1-5	.	CASSLSDRGNQPQHF	TGTGCCAGCAGTTTAAGCGACAGGGGCAATCAGCCCCAGCATTTT
TRBV11-2	13	TRBD1	TRBJ1-1	.	CASSSDRDTEAFF	TGTGCCAGCAGCTCGGACAGGGACACTGAAGCTTTCTTT
TRBV7-2	15	.	TRBJ2-7	once	CASSVTGVSIYEQYF	TGTGCCAGCAGCGTAACGGGAGTGTCTATCTACGAGCAGTACTTC
TRBV28	16	TRBD1	TRBJ2-7	.	CASSPQGQGITYEQYF	TGTGCCAGCAGTCCCCAGGGACAGGGAATAACCTACGAGCAGTACTTC
TRBV18	13	TRBD1	TRBJ1-2	.	CASSRDRSYGYTF	TGTGCCAGCTCCCGGGACAGGAGCTATGGCTACACCTTC
TRBV7-8	13	.	TRBJ2-3	.	CASSRRGVDTQYF	TGTGCCAGCAGCCGCAGGGGGGTGGATACGCAGTATTTT
TRBV28	15	.	TRBJ1-5	.	CAVTGWAPGNQPQHF	TGTGCCGTGACAGGTTGGGCGCCTGGCAATCAGCCCCAGCATTTT
TRBV4-2	17	TRBD2	TRBJ2-3	.	CASSQWGTSSGTDTQYF	TGTGCCAGCAGCCAATGGGGGACTAGTTCTGGCACAGATACGCAGTATTTT
TRBV5-6	12	.	TRBJ2-2	.	CASSPPSGELFF	TGTGCCAGCAGCCCCCCGTCCGGGGAGCTGTTTTTT
TRBV7-2	15	TRBD1	TRBJ2-7	.	CASSLQQGAHYEQYF	TGTGCCAGCAGCTTACAGCAGGGGGCACACTACGAGCAGTACTTC
TRBV29-1	12	.	TRBJ1-1	.	CSAGGGVEEAFF	TGCAGCGCCGGGGGGGGAGTGGAAGAGGCTTTCTTT
TRBV2	14	TRBD2	TRBJ2-1	.	CASGGAGHYNEQFF	TGTGCCAGCGGGGGAGCGGGGCATTACAATGAGCAGTTCTTC
TRBV15	15	TRBD2	TRBJ2-7	once	CATSRDLTRGEEQYF	TGTGCCACCAGCAGAGATCTGACCCGGGGGGAAGAGCAGTACTTC
TRBV28	15	TRBD1	TRBJ1-5	.	CASTIWTGVDQPQHF	TGTGCCAGCACCATCTGGACAGGGGTGGATCAGCCCCAGCATTTT
TRBV28	14	.	TRBJ2-7	.	CASRLVLSSYEQYF	TGTGCCAGCCGGCTAGTCTTAAGCTCCTACGAGCAGTACTTC
TRBV27	15	TRBD1	TRBJ1-1	.	CASSPRGRQNTEAFF	TGTGCCAGCAGTCCCAGGGGGCGGCAGAACACTGAAGCTTTCTTT
TRBV9	13	TRBD1	TRBJ2-7	few	CASSAGQGFEQYF	TGTGCCAGCAGCGCGGGACAGGGATTCGAGCAGTACTTC
TRBV5-1	13	TRBD1	TRBJ2-5	once	CASSFRGQETQYF	TGCGCCAGCAGCTTCAGGGGGCAAGAGACCCAGTACTTC
TRBV27	14	.	TRBJ1-5	.	CASRERGLNQPQHF	TGTGCCAGCAGGGAGCGCGGATTGAATCAGCCCCAGCATTTT
TRBV5-6	14	TRBD1	TRBJ2-7	.	CASSRGQGAYEQYF	TGTGCCAGCAGCCGAGGACAGGGGGCTTACGAGCAGTACTTC
TRBV6-1	12	.	TRBJ1-5	once	CASTSGIQPQHF	TGTGCCAGCACCTCCGGGATCCAGCCCCAGCATTTT
TRBV2	15	TRBD1	TRBJ1-1	once	CASSREGQMNTEAFF	TGTGCCAGCAGCAGAGAGGGACAGATGAACACTGAAGCTTTCTTT
TRBV28	14	TRBD2	TRBJ2-7	.	CASSLGGSRYEQYF	TGTGCCAGCAGTTTAGGCGGGAGCCGCTACGAGCAGTACTTC
TRBV18	15	.	TRBJ2-2	.	CASSHLDRTTGELFF	TGTGCCAGCTCACACCTTGACAGAACCACCGGGGAGCTGTTTTTT
TRBV6-1	13	.	TRBJ1-2	.	CASSERANYGYTF	TGTGCCAGCAGTGAGAGAGCGAACTATGGCTACACCTTC